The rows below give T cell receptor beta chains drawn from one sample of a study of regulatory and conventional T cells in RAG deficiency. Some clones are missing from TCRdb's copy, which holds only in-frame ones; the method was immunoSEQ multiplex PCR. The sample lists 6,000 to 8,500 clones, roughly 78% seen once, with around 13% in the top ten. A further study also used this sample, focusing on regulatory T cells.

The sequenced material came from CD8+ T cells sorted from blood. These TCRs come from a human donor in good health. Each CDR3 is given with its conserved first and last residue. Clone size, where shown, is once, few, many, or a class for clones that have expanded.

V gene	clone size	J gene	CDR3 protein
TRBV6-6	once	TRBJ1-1	CASRETGLLNTEAFF
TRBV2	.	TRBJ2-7	CASKQGNYEQYF
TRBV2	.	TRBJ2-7	CASAWEEAASSYEQYF
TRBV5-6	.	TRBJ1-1	CASSPAGVNTEAFF
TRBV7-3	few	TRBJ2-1	CASSLLPSSGGTYNEQFF
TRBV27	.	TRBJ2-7	CASSQGSAYEQYF
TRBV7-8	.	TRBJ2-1	CASSWDSGAVYNEQFF
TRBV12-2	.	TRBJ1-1	CASSPRNQGERAFF
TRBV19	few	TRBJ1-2	CASSIDLPGSGFGYTF
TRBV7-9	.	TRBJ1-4	CASSSDGEKLFF
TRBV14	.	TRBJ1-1	CASSPQPGKKAFF
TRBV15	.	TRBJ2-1	CATSNKDRGPYNEQFF
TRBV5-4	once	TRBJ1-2	CASSPRDTSNYGYTF
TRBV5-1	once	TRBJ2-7	CASSSAGTSYEQYF
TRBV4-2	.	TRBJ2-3	CASSLVSGGADTQYF
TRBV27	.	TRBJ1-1	CASGWNRATEAFF
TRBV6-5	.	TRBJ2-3	CASSTHVQGTDTQYF
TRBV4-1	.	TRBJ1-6	CASSQAPTGGLSPLHF
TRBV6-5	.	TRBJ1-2	CASNEIQGGRDGYTF
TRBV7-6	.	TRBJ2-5	CASSLRDRGRQETQYF
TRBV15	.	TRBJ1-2	CATSRDHRDIGGKNGYTF
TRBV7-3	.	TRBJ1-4	CASSPLGEKLFF
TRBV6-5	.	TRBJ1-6	CASSFGSLISPLHF
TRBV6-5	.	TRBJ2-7	CASSYGQTSREQYF
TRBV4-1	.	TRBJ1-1	CASSQEELRGTEAFF
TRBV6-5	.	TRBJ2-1	CASSYGPSGPYNEQFF
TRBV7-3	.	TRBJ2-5	CASSLGEGLAGGKQETQYF
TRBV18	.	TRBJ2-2	CASSPLDRGSLRKTGELFF
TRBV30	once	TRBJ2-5	CAWSAAGYQETQYF